These 32 T cell receptor beta chains share one sample of origin, sequenced in a study of HIV-infected patients and healthy controls. Reverse transcription used 450 to 650 ng RNA and constant-region primers for alpha and beta. Alpha and beta chain libraries were made separately by chain-specific third strand synthesis with multiplexing indices. TCRdb processed the 5' RACE reads anew with MiXCR; each CDR3 protein has one entry. The sample consists of about 18,000 distinct CDR3 sequences, 9% to 15% of them appearing once. Whole blood was used without fractionation, so all unsorted peripheral T cells were included. The sequencing input was blood. These receptors originate from an adult in good health.

This clonotype occurred once. This likely comes from a read error, as the CDR3 has no conserved phenylalanine or tryptophan at its end. The chain has TRBV7-8 and TRBJ1-2; TRBD1 matches at 7 bases. Germline loops: CDR1 SGHVS, CDR2 FQNEAQ. The CDR3 runs 13 residues. J gave up 6 bases and V 1 base, and 2 bases lay outside the gene matches. The CDR3 DNA reads as TGTGCCAGCAGCTTAGACAGGGGTAATGGCTACACCTCC. This encodes CASSLDRGNGYTS.

This clonotype has only a few counts. This chain links TRBV6-2 or TRBV6-3 with TRBJ1-1, with D tentatively TRBD1 (5 bases). This CDR3 contains 15 residues. Trimming cost V 3 bases and J 3 bases, with 14 bases left between them. The germline V gene has CDR1 MNHEY and CDR2 SVGEGT. The CDR3 sequence is CASSYRGSRDTEAFF. CDR3 DNA sequence: TGTGCCAGCAGTTATCGGGGGAGTAGGGACACTGAAGCTTTCTTT.

At least ten counts were recorded for this clonotype. The chain recombines TRBV4-1 with TRBJ1-4; weak D call: TRBD1 (5 bases). This CDR3 has 16 amino acids. With 0 bases removed from V and 2 bases from J, the gap between germline ends came to 10 bases. Per germline, CDR1 MGHRA and CDR2 YSYEKL. The CDR3 coding sequence is TGCGCCAGCAGCCAAGAGACAGCCAGCACTAATGAAAAACTGTTTTTT. Translated, it gives CASSQETASTNEKLFF.

This clonotype showed up many times. The CDR3 region has the DNA TGTGCCAGTAGTATAGGACAGGACTATGGCTACACCTTC. It is translated as CASSIGQDYGYTF. V usage is TRBV19 and J usage is TRBJ1-2; maybe TRBD1 (6 bases). Germline V gives CDR1 LNHDA, CDR2 SQIVND (reference sequence). The V gene lost 1 base and the J gene lost 3 bases, with 6 bases spanning the gap. The CDR3 is 13 residues long. The whole variable domain, remainder taken from reference TRBV19 and TRBJ1-2, is DGGITQSPKYLFRKEGQNVTLSCEQNLNHDAMYWYRQDPGQGLRLIYYSQIVNDFQKGDIAEGYSVSREKKESFPLTVTSAQKNPTAFYLCASSIGQDYGYTFGSGTRLTVV.

This clonotype was counted ten times or more. DNA of the CDR3: TGTGCCAGCAGCTTTTGGAGGGGCACTGAAGCTTTCTTT. Amino acids: CASSFWRGTEAFF. V usage is TRBV7-2 and J usage is TRBJ1-1; D perhaps matches TRBD1 (5 bases). CDR1 and CDR2 from the germline V gene are SGHTA and FQGNSA. The CDR3 spans 13 residues. V lost 3 bases and J 4 bases, leaving 9 bases between the germline ends.

This CDR3 reads CASSYMTGQNTDTQYF. The CDR3, as DNA: TGTGCCAGCAGTTACATGACGGGACAGAACACAGATACGCAGTATTTT. This chain connects TRBV6-2 or TRBV6-3 to TRBJ2-3; 7 bases are shared with TRBD1. The CDR3 length is 16 residues. The germline gives CDR1 MNHEY, CDR2 SVGEGT. With 2 bases clipped from V and 2 bases from J, the junction kept 7 bases outside the gene matches.

This clonotype came up many times. This chain uses TRBV14 with TRBJ2-1; 7 positions agree with TRBD2. The V and J ends lost 3 bases and 10 bases, in that order; junction bases with no gene match: 3. CDR1 SGHDN and CDR2 FVKESK come from the germline V gene. The CDR3 loop spans 12 amino acids. Here the CDR3 reads CASSQIAGEQFF. CDR3 coding DNA: TGTGCCAGCAGCCAGATAGCGGGCGAGCAGTTCTTC.

This clonotype was seen ten or more times. This rearrangement joins TRBV6-2 or TRBV6-3 to TRBJ1-1; D is unresolved. The CDR3 covers 13 residues. The V end lost 2 bases, the J end lost 0 bases, and 4 bases lay between the germline ends. Germline V gene lookup returns CDR1 MNHEY and CDR2 SVGEGT. The CDR3 DNA sequence: TGTGCCAGCAGTTACATCATGAACACTGAAGCTTTCTTT. It is translated as CASSYIMNTEAFF.

The chain couples TRBV5-1 to TRBJ2-3; 11 positions agree with TRBD2. CDR1 is SGHRS and CDR2 is YFSETQ in the germline V gene. The V segment lost 0 bases and the J segment 2 bases; nucleotides outside the gene matches: 8. The CDR3 is 18 amino acids. The CDR3 coding sequence is TGCGCCAGCAGCTTGGCTCGAACGGGACTAGCGGACACAGATACGCAGTATTTT. Translating it yields CASSLARTGLADTDTQYF.

This clonotype was observed many times. V is TRBV30 and J is TRBJ2-2; D is unclear. Germline CDR1 and CDR2: GTSNPN and SVGIG (reference sequence). The CDR3 totals 11 residues. V lost 3 bases and J 6 bases, leaving 5 bases between the germline ends. The CDR3 reads CAWSRPGELFF. The CDR3 nucleotides read TGTGCCTGGAGCCGACCCGGGGAGCTGTTTTTT. Full variable domain (remainder filled in from reference TRBV30 and TRBJ2-2): SQTIHQWPATLVQPVGSPLSLECTVEGTSNPNLYWYRQAAGRGLQLLFYSVGIGQISSEVPQNLSASRPQDRQFILSSKKLLLSDSGFYLCAWSRPGELFFGEGSRLTVL.

This clonotype was seen many times. The rearrangement links TRBV20-1 to TRBJ1-1; D not resolved. CDR1 is DFQATT, CDR2 SNEGSKA, per germline (reference sequence). V was cut by 6 bases and J by 0 bases, with 14 bases left in between. The CDR3 spans 14 residues. This CDR3 is CSARHQNMNTEAFF. DNA for the CDR3: TGCAGTGCCAGACACCAGAACATGAACACTGAAGCTTTCTTT.

The genes are TRBV12-3 or TRBV12-4 and TRBJ1-6; 8 bases fit TRBD1. With V trimmed by 6 bases and J by 7 bases, 5 bases remained unmatched. There are 14 residues in the CDR3. CDR3 nucleotides: TGTGCCAGCAGGCCCACAGGGGGGAATTCACCCCTCCACTTT. Translating gives CASRPTGGNSPLHF.

Ten or more counts support this clonotype. The chain is built from TRBV20-1 and TRBJ1-6, with D uncertain. The germline V gene encodes CDR1 DFQATT and CDR2 SNEGSKA (reference sequence). Trimming left V 5 bases short and J 5 bases short, with 10 bases between. The CDR3 sequence is 13 residues long. The CDR3 coding sequence is TGCAGTGCTTACGACCGGAATAATTCACCCCTCCACTTT. It translates to CSAYDRNNSPLHF.

In the case of this clonotype: The junction shows a germline mismatch at one end, possibly a read error. The rearrangement links TRBV5-6 to TRBJ2-4; D might be TRBD2 (5 bases). The germline V gene has CDR1 SGHDT and CDR2 YYEEEE. The CDR3 length is 16 residues. This CDR3 is CASSLLSALAKTIQYF. The CDR3 DNA reads as TGTGCCAGCAGCCTCCTATCGGCCCTAGCCAAAACCATTCAGTACTTC.

The chain links TRBV29-1 to TRBJ2-5; 8 nucleotides match TRBD1. CDR3 length: 16 residues. Trimming removed 7 bases from V and 4 bases from J; junction bases left unmatched: 17. CDR1 and CDR2 from the germline V gene are SQVTM and ANQGSEA. CDR3 amino acids: CSAIKTGVSRVETQYF. CDR3 nucleotides: TGCAGCGCGATAAAGACAGGGGTCAGCCGTGTAGAGACCCAGTACTTC.

This clonotype came up a few times. The chain combines TRBV12-3 or TRBV12-4 with TRBJ1-5; 7 bases agree with TRBD1. The ends lost 6 bases at V and 2 bases at J; junction bases unmatched: 7. The CDR3 sequence is 15 residues long. The CDR3, as DNA: TGTGCCAGCAGCCTGGACAGGCAAGGCAATCAGCCCCAGCATTTT. Amino acid sequence: CASSLDRQGNQPQHF.

This clonotype was recorded a few times. The CDR3 nucleotides are TGTGCCAGCAGTCCCGACAGAATCTATGGCTACACCTTC. Its translation: CASSPDRIYGYTF. The genes are TRBV2 and TRBJ1-2, with a possible D match to TRBD1 (5 bases). The CDR3 runs to 13 residues. V lost 5 bases and J lost 4, with 11 bases in between. CDR1 SNHLY and CDR2 FYNNEI come from the germline V gene.

The table lists this clonotype with many counts. This chain links TRBV4-1 with TRBJ2-1; 7 bases map to TRBD1. This CDR3 region has 15 residues. V trimming: 1 base; J trimming: 11 bases; junction bases outside the gene matches: 11. Germline values: CDR1 MGHRA, CDR2 YSYEKL. The CDR3 loop reads CASSQGRDSSIQQFF. CDR3 nucleotides: TGCGCCAGCAGCCAAGGCCGGGACAGCTCAATTCAGCAGTTCTTC.

This clonotype was detected ten times or more. V gene TRBV20-1 combines with J gene TRBJ2-7, with 9 bases fitting TRBD1. The CDR3 loop spans 15 amino acids. V was pared by 0 bases and J by 3 bases, with 6 bases of the junction left unmatched. CDR1 and CDR2 from the germline V gene are DFQATT and SNEGSKA (reference sequence). The CDR3 loop reads CSARDRGTGSYEQYF. CDR3 bases: TGCAGTGCTAGAGATCGAGGGACAGGGAGCTACGAGCAGTACTTC.

Relative to its sample, this clonotype is medium-sized (0.01 to 0.1%). J is TRBJ2-7 and V is TRBV6-1; 7 nucleotides agree with TRBD2. The J segment lost 6 bases and the V segment lost 2 bases, leaving 10 bases of the junction unmatched. The CDR3 covers 15 residues. The germline V gene encodes CDR1 MNHNS and CDR2 SASEGT. CDR3 coding DNA: TGTGCCAGCAGTGAAAAGGGTGACGGCGGGGGCGAGCAGTACTTC. Protein sequence: CASSEKGDGGGEQYF.

This clonotype was recorded a few times. The gene calls are TRBV19 and TRBJ1-5; 7 nucleotides line up with TRBD1. Per germline, CDR1 LNHDA and CDR2 SQIVND (reference sequence). The V segment lost 3 bases and the J segment 2 bases; nucleotides outside the gene matches: 7. The CDR3 covers 16 residues. The DNA for the CDR3 is TGTGCCAGTAGTATCCGAGGGGGCAAGCGCAATCAGCCCCAGCATTTT. Residues: CASSIRGGKRNQPQHF.

The chain carries TRBV18 and TRBJ2-7; no clear D. The germline gives CDR1 KGHSH, CDR2 LQKENI. The length of the CDR3 is 13 residues. With 4 bases removed from V and 4 bases from J, the gap between germline ends came to 11 bases. CDR3 sequence: CASSLTDQYEQYF. CDR3 bases: TGTGCCAGCTCACTCACCGACCAATACGAGCAGTACTTC.

This clonotype was seen more than once but under ten times. The chain combines TRBV20-1 with TRBJ2-3; 10 bases align to TRBD2. After removal of 6 bases from V and 11 bases from J, the junction contained 20 bases not matched to a gene. CDR1 DFQATT and CDR2 SNEGSKA come from the germline V gene (reference sequence). The CDR3 runs 16 residues. CDR3 sequence reads: CSARGGPLAGSGKQYF. CDR3 bases: TGCAGTGCCCGGGGGGGCCCACTAGCGGGGTCGGGGAAGCAGTATTTT.

This clonotype was counted a few times. V is TRBV7-2 and J is TRBJ2-3, with 9 bases that match TRBD2. The CDR3 has 16 residues. From germline, CDR1 is SGHTA and CDR2 FQGNSA. V lost 4 bases to trimming and J lost 0 bases; unmatched junction nucleotides: 5. Here the CDR3 DNA reads TGTGCCAGCAGCTACCTTCTAGCGGGGAGCACAGATACGCAGTATTTT. Translation gives CASSYLLAGSTDTQYF.

As concerns this clonotype: This clone may be a read error of a much larger clone one base away. This chain uses TRBV6-2 or TRBV6-3 with TRBJ1-2, with D unresolved. This CDR3 has 13 residues. Germline V gene sequence: CDR1 MNHEY, CDR2 SVGEGT. CDR3 in DNA: TGTGCCAGCAGTTACGAAGCTAACGATGGCTACACCTTC. This encodes CASSYEANDGYTF.

This clonotype qualifies as medium-sized (0.01 to 0.1%). This rearrangement joins TRBV29-1 to TRBJ1-2; D perhaps matches TRBD1 (6 bases). Germline CDR1 reads SQVTM; CDR2 reads ANQGSEA. The length of the CDR3 is 15 residues. Trimming shortened V by 6 bases and J by 2 bases, and 19 bases separated the two germline ends. The CDR3 bases are TGCAGCGTCACCGATCGTCCAGGGGAGAACTATGGCTACACCTTC. Encoded protein: CSVTDRPGENYGYTF.

This clonotype was seen many times. The chain uses TRBV12-3 or TRBV12-4 and TRBJ1-5; possible D gene TRBD1, 6 bases. There are 18 residues in the CDR3. Trimming left V 6 bases short and J 1 base short, with 22 bases between. The CDR3 DNA follows: TGTGCCAGCAGGGAAGAGACAGGCTTCATGGGGAGCAATCAGCCCCAGCATTTT. It codes for CASREETGFMGSNQPQHF.

This clonotype appeared many times. The rearrangement joins TRBV25-1 to TRBJ2-5; D unclear. The CDR3 runs 16 residues. The V end lost 1 base, the J end lost 5 bases, and 17 bases lay between the germline ends. CDR1 is MGHDK and CDR2 is SYGVNS in the germline V gene. CDR3 in DNA: TGTGCCAGCAGTGAATCGATGGGTACGGCCACTGAGACCCAGTACTTC. Its translation is CASSESMGTATETQYF.

This clonotype occurred many times. V is TRBV19 and J is TRBJ1-1, with D hard to call. V lost 1 base and J 1 base, leaving 10 bases between the germline ends. The germline V gene has CDR1 LNHDA and CDR2 SQIVND (reference sequence). The CDR3 contains 15 residues. In DNA, the CDR3 is TGTGCCAGTAGTATAGGTCGAGGAGGGAACACTGAAGCTTTCTTT. Its translation: CASSIGRGGNTEAFF.

Many counts were recorded for this clonotype. The chain combines TRBV11-2 with TRBJ1-1, with unresolved D. Trimming took off 1 base at V and 5 bases at J, with 11 bases between the two ends. The germline CDR1 and CDR2 sequences are SGHAT and FQNNGV. The CDR3 loop spans 14 amino acids. The CDR3 loop reads CASSLVVPFTEAFF. CDR3 DNA sequence: TGTGCCAGCAGCTTAGTGGTGCCTTTTACTGAAGCTTTCTTT.

This clonotype was counted ten times or more. The chain joins TRBV5-4 to TRBJ1-1; the match to TRBD1 covers 12 bases. Germline CDR1 is SGHNT and CDR2 is YYREEE (reference sequence). The CDR3 sequence is 20 residues long. With 2 bases clipped from V and 4 bases from J, the junction kept 18 bases outside the gene matches. The CDR3 nucleotides read TGTGCCAGCAGCTTTGATTCCCGGGACAGGGGGCAAAGGTTGGGCACTGAAGCTTTCTTT. This codes for CASSFDSRDRGQRLGTEAFF.

The chain uses TRBV5-1 and TRBJ1-1; TRBD1 aligns across 9 bases. The CDR3 is 16 amino acids. Losses at the gene ends were 4 bases for V and 5 bases for J; bases not matched to a gene: 12. The germline V gene has CDR1 SGHRS and CDR2 YFSETQ. Here the CDR3 DNA reads TGCGCCAGCAGCCCTCGAGGGACCGACAGGGGGACTGAAGCTTTCTTT. Translated: CASSPRGTDRGTEAFF.